This TCR beta chain was recorded in a study of sequential checkpoint blockade in melanoma. Looking at the study overall: First-line arms were nivolumab then ipilimumab, or the reverse, randomized 1:1. After both sequences, patients received maintenance nivolumab.

Profiled with immunoSEQ multiplex PCR; TCRdb holds only in-frame clones, not every one. Here the sample spans fewer than 40,000 clones, 88% being singletons. Treatment denoted: randomized to nivolumab then ipilimumab (arm A) or the reverse (arm B). Patients had received no earlier DNA-damaging chemotherapy. Sorted cells were live CD3+CD8+, lacking CD19 and CD56, from PBMCs. The sequence came from a human donor with melanoma. The starting material was CD8+ T cells sorted from blood (inferred from file names), obtained from a patient given nivolumab and ipilimumab in sequence.

The CDR3 nucleotides read TGTGCCAGCAGACGGCCAGGGGGCTCCTACGAGCAGTACTTC. Protein sequence: CASRRPGGSYEQYF. This chain links TRBV28 with TRBJ2-7; the match to TRBD1 covers 7 bases. Germline V gene data show CDR1 as MDHEN and CDR2 as SYDVKM. The CDR3 length is 14 residues. Trimming at V came to 6 bases and at J to 0 bases, leaving 5 bases not matched to a gene.